One and the same sample provided the 9 T cell receptor beta chains below, sequenced in a study of shared clonotypes between healthy human individuals. TCRdb keeps only in-frame clones here, not all; method: immunoSEQ multiplex PCR. The sample gives roughly 660,000 clones, 90% of which show up once; 34% is in the top ten. Source material: memory CD8+ T cells from PBMCs. Sample subset: CD45RO+ cells pooled with CCR7-negative TemRA cells. The receptors come from a man between 18 and 35 years old in good health. Some clones in this sample may be carry-over from other donors' samples.

This chain connects TRBV7-2 to TRBJ2-2, with 9 positions matching TRBD1. With V trimmed by 8 bases and J by 3 bases, 7 bases remained unmatched. Germline V CDR1 and CDR2: SGHTA, FQGNSA. The CDR3 spans 15 residues. CDR3 DNA: TGTGCCAGCCGCTCGAGGGACAGGGACACCGGGGAGCTGTTTTTT. Encoded protein: CASRSRDRDTGELFF.

The V and J genes are TRBV7-9 and TRBJ2-7; 7 nucleotides line up with TRBD1. The length of the CDR3 is 14 residues. Trimming removed 6 bases from V and 3 bases from J; junction bases left unmatched: 8. Germline assignment: CDR1 SEHNR and CDR2 FQNEAQ (reference sequence). The CDR3, as DNA: TGTGCCAGCAGGAGTACTAGACAGGGCTACGAGCAGTACTTC. It translates to CASRSTRQGYEQYF.

CDR3 in amino acids: CASSLERTYEQYF. The CDR3 coding sequence is TGCGCCAGCAGCTTGGAACGAACCTACGAGCAGTACTTC. The V call is TRBV5-1, the J call TRBJ2-7; D is ambiguous. The CDR3 runs to 13 residues. Germline V lookup: CDR1 SGHRS, CDR2 YFSETQ. Deletions cut 0 bases from V and 2 bases from J, with 6 bases between.

V gene TRBV5-4 combines with J gene TRBJ1-2, with D tentatively TRBD1 (5 bases). Trimming cost V 4 bases and J 7 bases, with 8 bases left between them. Germline CDR1 reads SGHNT; CDR2 reads YYREEE (reference sequence). This CDR3 has 11 amino acids. DNA for the CDR3: TGTGCCAGCAGCGTGGGGACTGGCTACACCTTC. Translating it yields CASSVGTGYTF. Together with reference TRBV5-4 and TRBJ1-2, the CDR3 gives the full variable domain: ETGVTQSPTHLIKTRGQQVTLRCSSQSGHNTVSWYQQALGQGPQFIFQYYREEENGRGNFPPRFSGLQFPNYSSELNVNALELDDSALYLCASSVGTGYTFGSGTRLTVV.

The J gene is TRBJ1-3, the V gene TRBV5-4, with a possible D match to TRBD1 (5 bases). The CDR3 sequence is 13 residues long. V was shortened by 0 bases and J by 4 bases, with 5 bases between the two germline ends. Germline V gene sequence: CDR1 SGHNT, CDR2 YYREEE (reference sequence). CDR3 sequence: CASSLDRGNTIYF. In nucleotides, the CDR3 is TGTGCCAGCAGCTTGGACAGGGGAAACACCATATATTTT. Filled out from reference TRBV5-4 and TRBJ1-3, the complete variable domain reads ETGVTQSPTHLIKTRGQQVTLRCSSQSGHNTVSWYQQALGQGPQFIFQYYREEENGRGNFPPRFSGLQFPNYSSELNVNALELDDSALYLCASSLDRGNTIYFGEGSWLTVV.

The chain is built from TRBV19 and TRBJ1-1, with 7 bases identical to TRBD1. The CDR3 length is 13 residues. With V trimmed by 4 bases and J by 11 bases, 10 bases remained unmatched. Germline V gene data show CDR1 as LNHDA and CDR2 as SQIVND (reference sequence). CDR3 protein: CASSTGGPEGAFF. CDR3 in DNA: TGTGCCAGTAGTACAGGGGGGCCAGAAGGGGCTTTCTTT. The complete variable domain, with remaining parts taken from reference TRBV19 and TRBJ1-1, reads DGGITQSPKYLFRKEGQNVTLSCEQNLNHDAMYWYRQDPGQGLRLIYYSQIVNDFQKGDIAEGYSVSREKKESFPLTVTSAQKNPTAFYLCASSTGGPEGAFFGQGTRLTVV.

The chain links TRBV7-3 to TRBJ2-5; D is unresolved. The CDR3 is 11 residues long. V lost 5 bases and J lost 5, with 6 bases in between. Germline V gives CDR1 SGHTA, CDR2 FQGTGA. DNA for the CDR3: TGTGCCAGCAGCAGGATGGAGACCCAGTACTTC. Its protein is CASSRMETQYF.

CDR3 in DNA: TGTGCCAGCAGTTACTCGGGACAGGGGGCAGACTATGGCTACACCTTC. Protein product: CASSYSGQGADYGYTF. The chain joins TRBV6-5 to TRBJ1-2, with 12 positions matching TRBD1. The CDR3 is 16 amino acids. With 0 bases clipped from V and 3 bases from J, the junction kept 2 bases outside the gene matches. Germline CDR1 and CDR2: MNHEY and SVGAGI.

The chain is built from TRBV23-1 and TRBJ2-2; D is ambiguous. TRBV23-1 is treated as an ORF (open reading frame) with a function not yet certain. The CDR3 is made up of 12 amino acids. Trimming stripped 1 base from V and 7 bases from J, with 4 bases between. The CDR3 protein is CASSQLIGELFF. In DNA form, the CDR3 reads TGCGCCAGCAGTCAATTGATCGGGGAGCTGTTTTTT.